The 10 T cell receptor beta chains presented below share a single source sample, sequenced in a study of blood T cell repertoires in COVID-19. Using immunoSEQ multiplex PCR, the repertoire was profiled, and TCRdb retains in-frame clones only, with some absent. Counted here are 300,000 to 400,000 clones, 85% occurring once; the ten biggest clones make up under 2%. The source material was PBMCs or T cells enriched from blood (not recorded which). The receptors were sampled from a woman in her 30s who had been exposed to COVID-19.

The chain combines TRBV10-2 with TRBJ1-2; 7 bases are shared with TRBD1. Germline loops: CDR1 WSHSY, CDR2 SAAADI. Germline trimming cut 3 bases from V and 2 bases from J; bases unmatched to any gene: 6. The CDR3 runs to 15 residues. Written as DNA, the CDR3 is TGCGCCAGCAGTGACCTCGGAGGGGGCAACTATGGCTACACCTTC. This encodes CASSDLGGGNYGYTF.

The CDR3 coding sequence is TGCAGCGTTGAAGTGAGTTCGGGACACCTCTATGGCTACACCTTC. Translated: CSVEVSSGHLYGYTF. The chain employs TRBV29-1 and TRBJ1-2; maybe TRBD1 (6 bases). Trimming stripped 1 base from V and 4 bases from J, with 16 bases between. Germline V gene lookup returns CDR1 SQVTM and CDR2 ANQGSEA. The CDR3 extends over 15 amino acids.

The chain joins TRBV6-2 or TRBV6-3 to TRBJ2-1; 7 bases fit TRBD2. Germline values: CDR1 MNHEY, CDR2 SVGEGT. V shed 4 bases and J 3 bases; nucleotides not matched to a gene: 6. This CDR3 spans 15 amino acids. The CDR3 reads CASSSGLLDYNEQFF. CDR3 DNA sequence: TGTGCCAGCAGTTCGGGACTACTAGACTACAATGAGCAGTTCTTC.

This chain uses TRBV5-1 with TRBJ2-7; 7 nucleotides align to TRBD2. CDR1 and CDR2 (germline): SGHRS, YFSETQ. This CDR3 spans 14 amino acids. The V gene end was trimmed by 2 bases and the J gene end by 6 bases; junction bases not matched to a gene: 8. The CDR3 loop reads CASSFNSLATEQYF. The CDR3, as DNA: TGCGCCAGCAGCTTTAATTCACTAGCGACCGAGCAGTACTTC.

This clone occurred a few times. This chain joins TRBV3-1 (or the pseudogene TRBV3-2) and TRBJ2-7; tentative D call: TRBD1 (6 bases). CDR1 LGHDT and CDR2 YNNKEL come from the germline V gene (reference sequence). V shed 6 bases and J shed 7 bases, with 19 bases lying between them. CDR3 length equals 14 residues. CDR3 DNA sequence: TGTGCCAGCAGAACAACAGGGTCGGTGGGTGAGCAGTACTTC. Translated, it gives CASRTTGSVGEQYF.

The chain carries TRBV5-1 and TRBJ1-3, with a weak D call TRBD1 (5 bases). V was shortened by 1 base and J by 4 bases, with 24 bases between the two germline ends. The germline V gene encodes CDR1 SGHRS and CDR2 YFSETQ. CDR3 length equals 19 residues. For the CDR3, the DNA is TGCGCCAGCAGCTTGCGGTGGCAGGGCGGCTCGACCGGAGGAAACACCATATATTTT. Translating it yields CASSLRWQGGSTGGNTIYF.

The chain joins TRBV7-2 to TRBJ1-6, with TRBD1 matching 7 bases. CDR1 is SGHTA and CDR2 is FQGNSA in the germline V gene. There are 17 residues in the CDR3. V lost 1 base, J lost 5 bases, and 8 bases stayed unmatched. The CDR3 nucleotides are TGTGCCAGCAGCTTAGGGAGGGGGGACAGAAATAATTCACCCCTCCACTTT. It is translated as CASSLGRGDRNNSPLHF.

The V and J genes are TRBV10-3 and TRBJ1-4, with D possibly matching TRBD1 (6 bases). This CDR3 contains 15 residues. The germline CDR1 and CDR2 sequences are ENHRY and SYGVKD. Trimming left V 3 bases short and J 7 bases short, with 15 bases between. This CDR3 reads CAISDPGKGGEKLFF. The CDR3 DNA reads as TGTGCCATCAGTGACCCAGGGAAAGGGGGTGAAAAACTGTTTTTT.

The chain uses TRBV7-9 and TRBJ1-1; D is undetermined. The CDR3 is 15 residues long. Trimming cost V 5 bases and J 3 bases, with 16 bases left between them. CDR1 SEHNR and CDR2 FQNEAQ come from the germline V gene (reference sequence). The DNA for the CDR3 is TGTGCCAGCAGCCACGGATCACTACCGGACACTGAAGCTTTCTTT. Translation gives CASSHGSLPDTEAFF.

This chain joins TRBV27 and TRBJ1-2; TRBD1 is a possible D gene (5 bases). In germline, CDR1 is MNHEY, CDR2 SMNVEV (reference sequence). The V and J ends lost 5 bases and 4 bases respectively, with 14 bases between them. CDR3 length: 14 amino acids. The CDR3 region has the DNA TGTGCCAGCAGTCCTCTCCAGGGAATCTATGGCTACACCTTC. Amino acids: CASSPLQGIYGYTF.